Below, one T cell receptor beta chain is given with its context. The source of the sample is a study of blood T cell repertoires in COVID-19. Study overall: Acute-phase and convalescent COVID-19 samples originated in the United States, Italy and Spain.

The cohort comprised adults aged about 18 to 100 years residing in approximately 22 US areas. Participant-given clinical history determined each cohort assignment. V was clipped by 3 bases and J by 1 base, with 12 bases between them. CDR1 KGHDR and CDR2 SFDVKD come from the germline V gene. The CDR3 covers 15 residues. Using immunoSEQ multiplex PCR, the repertoire was profiled, and TCRdb retains in-frame clones only, with some absent. Of about 280,000 clones listed, around 89% are singletons. Specimen: PBMCs or T cells enriched from blood (not recorded which). This chain uses TRBV24-1 with TRBJ2-7; a weak D match, TRBD1 (7 bases). The sequence derives from a woman aged 25 to 39 with acute COVID-19. Here the CDR3 reads CATSDTRGTSYEQYF. DNA of the CDR3: TGTGCCACCAGTGATACCAGGGGGACTTCCTACGAGCAGTACTTC.